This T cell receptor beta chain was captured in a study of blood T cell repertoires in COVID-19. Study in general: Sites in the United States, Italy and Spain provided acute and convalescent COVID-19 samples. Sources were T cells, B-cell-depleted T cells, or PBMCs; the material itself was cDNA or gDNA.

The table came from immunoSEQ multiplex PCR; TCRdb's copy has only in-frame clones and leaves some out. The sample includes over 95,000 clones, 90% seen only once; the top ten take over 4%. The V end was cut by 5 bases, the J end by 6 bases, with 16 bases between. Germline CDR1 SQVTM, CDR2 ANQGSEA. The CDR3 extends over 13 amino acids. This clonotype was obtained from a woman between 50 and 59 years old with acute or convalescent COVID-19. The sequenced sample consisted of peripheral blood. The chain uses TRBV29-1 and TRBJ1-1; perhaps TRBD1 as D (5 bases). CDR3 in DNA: TGCAGCGTTACCCCCAGGGAGGGAGCTGAAGCTTTCTTT. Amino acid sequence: CSVTPREGAEAFF.